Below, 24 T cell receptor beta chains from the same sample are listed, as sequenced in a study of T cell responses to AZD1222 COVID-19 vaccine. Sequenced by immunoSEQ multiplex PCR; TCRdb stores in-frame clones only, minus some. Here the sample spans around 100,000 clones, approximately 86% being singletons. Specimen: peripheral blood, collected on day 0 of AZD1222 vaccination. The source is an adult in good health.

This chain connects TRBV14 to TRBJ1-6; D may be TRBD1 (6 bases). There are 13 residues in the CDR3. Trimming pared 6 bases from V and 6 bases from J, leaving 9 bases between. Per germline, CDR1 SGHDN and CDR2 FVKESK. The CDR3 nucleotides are TGTGCCAGCAGAGCCAGGGGTAATTCACCCCTCCACTTT. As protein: CASRARGNSPLHF. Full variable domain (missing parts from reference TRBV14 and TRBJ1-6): EAGVTQFPSHSVIEKGQTVTLRCDPISGHDNLYWYRRVMGKEIKFLLHFVKESKQDESGMPNNRFLAERTGGTYSTLKVQPAELEDSGVYFCASRARGNSPLHFGNGTRLTVT.

The CDR3 DNA reads as TGTGCCACCCAGGACAGGCCCTCTGGAAACACCATATATTTT. It codes for CATQDRPSGNTIYF. The chain uses TRBV5-8 and TRBJ1-3, with 7 nucleotides matching TRBD1. The CDR3 sequence is 14 residues long. Germline CDR1 is SGHTS and CDR2 is YDEGEE. J was trimmed by 0 bases and V by 9 bases; bases with no gene match: 6. Filled out from reference TRBV5-8 and TRBJ1-3, the complete variable domain reads EAGVTQSPTHLIKTRGQQATLRCSPISGHTSVYWYQQALGLGLQFLLWYDEGEERNRGNFPPRFSGRQFPNYSSELNVNALELEDSALYLCATQDRPSGNTIYFGEGSWLTVV.

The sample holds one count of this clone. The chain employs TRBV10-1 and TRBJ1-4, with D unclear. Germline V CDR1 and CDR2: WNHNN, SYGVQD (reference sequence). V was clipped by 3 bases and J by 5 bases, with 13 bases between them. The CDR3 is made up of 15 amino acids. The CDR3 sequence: CASSEGSGNNEKLFF. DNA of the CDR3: TGCGCCAGCAGTGAAGGCTCCGGGAACAATGAAAAACTGTTTTTT.

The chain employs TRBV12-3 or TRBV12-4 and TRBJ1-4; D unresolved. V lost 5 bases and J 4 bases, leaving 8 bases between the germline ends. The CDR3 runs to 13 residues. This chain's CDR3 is CASSPASNEKLFF. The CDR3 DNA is TGTGCCAGCAGTCCCGCGAGTAATGAAAAACTGTTTTTT.

The CDR3 sequence: CASTPTGGGSPLHF. CDR3 bases: TGTGCCAGCACCCCGACAGGGGGAGGTTCACCCCTCCACTTT. J is TRBJ1-6 and V is TRBV6-6; 9 bases align to TRBD1. Per germline, CDR1 MNHNY and CDR2 SVGAGI (reference sequence). CDR3 size: 14 residues. V trimming: 7 bases; J trimming: 9 bases; junction bases outside the gene matches: 7.

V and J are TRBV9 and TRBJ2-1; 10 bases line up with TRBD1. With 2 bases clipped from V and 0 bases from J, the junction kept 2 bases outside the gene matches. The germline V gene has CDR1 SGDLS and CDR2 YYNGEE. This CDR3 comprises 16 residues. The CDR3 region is CASSVDRGTSYNEQFF. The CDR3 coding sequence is TGTGCCAGCAGCGTGGACAGGGGGACCTCCTACAATGAGCAGTTCTTC.

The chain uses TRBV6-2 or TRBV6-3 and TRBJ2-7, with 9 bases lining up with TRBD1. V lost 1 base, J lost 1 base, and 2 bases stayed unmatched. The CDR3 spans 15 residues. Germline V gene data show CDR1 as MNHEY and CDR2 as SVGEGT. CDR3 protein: CASSYWGQGSYEQYF. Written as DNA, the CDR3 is TGTGCCAGCAGTTACTGGGGACAGGGATCCTACGAGCAGTACTTC.

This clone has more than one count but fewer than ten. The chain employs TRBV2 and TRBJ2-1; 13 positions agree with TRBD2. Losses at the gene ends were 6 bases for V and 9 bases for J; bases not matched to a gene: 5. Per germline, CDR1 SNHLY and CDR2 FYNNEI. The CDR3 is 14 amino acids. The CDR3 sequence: CASRGLAGWGEQFF. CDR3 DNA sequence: TGTGCCAGCAGGGGACTAGCGGGATGGGGTGAGCAGTTCTTC.

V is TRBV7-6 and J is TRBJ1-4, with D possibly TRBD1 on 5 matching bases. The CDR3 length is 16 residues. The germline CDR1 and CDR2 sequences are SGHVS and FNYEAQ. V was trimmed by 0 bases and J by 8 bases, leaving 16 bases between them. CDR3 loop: CASSLAPGRRGEKLFF. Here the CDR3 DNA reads TGTGCCAGCAGCTTAGCTCCGGGGCGTAGAGGAGAAAAACTGTTTTTT.

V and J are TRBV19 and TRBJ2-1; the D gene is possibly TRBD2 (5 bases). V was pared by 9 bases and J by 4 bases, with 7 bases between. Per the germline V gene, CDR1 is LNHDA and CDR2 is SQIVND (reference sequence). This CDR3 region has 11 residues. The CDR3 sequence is CASREYNEQFF. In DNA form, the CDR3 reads TGTGCCAGCCGGGAATACAATGAGCAGTTCTTC.

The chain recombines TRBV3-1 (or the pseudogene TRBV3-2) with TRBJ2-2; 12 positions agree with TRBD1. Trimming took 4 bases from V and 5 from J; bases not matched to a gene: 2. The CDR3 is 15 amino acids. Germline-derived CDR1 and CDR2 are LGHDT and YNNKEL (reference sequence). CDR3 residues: CASSLGQGATGELFF. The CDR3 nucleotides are TGTGCCAGCAGCCTGGGACAGGGGGCGACCGGGGAGCTGTTTTTT.

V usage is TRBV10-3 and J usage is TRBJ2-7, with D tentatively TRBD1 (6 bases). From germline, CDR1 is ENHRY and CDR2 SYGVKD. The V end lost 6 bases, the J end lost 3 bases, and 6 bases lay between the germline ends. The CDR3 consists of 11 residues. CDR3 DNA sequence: TGTGCCATCAGAGGGGGCTACGAGCAGTACTTC. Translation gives CAIRGGYEQYF.

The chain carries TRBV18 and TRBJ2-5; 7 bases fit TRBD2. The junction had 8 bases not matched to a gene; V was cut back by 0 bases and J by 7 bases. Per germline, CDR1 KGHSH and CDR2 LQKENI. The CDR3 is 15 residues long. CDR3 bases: TGTGCCAGCTCACCACCGATGGGAGGGACGAGGACCCAGTACTTC. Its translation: CASSPPMGGTRTQYF.

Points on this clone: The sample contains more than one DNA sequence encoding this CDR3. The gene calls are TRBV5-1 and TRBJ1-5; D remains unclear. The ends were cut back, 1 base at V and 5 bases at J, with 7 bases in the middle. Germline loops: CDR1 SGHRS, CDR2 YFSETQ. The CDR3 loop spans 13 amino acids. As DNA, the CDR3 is TGCGCCAGCAGCTTGAGTGGGGATCAGCCCCAGCATTTT. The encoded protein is CASSLSGDQPQHF.

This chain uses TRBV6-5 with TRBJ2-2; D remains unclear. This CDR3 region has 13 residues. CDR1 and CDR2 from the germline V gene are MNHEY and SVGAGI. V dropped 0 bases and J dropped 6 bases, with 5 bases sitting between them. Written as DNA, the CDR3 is TGTGCCAGCAGTTACTCAGGGCCCGGGGAGCTGTTTTTT. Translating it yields CASSYSGPGELFF.

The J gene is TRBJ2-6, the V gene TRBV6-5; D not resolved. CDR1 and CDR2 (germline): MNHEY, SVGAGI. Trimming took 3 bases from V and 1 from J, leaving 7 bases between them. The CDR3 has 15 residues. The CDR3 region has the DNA TGTGCCAGCAGTTATTCAGCTTCTGGGGCCAACGTCCTGACTTTC. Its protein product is CASSYSASGANVLTF.

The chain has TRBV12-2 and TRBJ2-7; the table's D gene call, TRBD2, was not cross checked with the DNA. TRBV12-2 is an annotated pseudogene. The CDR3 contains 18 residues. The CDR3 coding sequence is TGTGCAAGTCGCTTAGCGGAATTGCGGGAGGGCCGACCATACGAGCAGTACTTC. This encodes CASRLAELREGRPYEQYF.

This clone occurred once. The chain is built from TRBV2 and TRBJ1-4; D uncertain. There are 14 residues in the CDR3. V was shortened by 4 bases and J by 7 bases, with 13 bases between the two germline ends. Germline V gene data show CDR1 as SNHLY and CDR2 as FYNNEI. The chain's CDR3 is CASSVTGRGEKLFF. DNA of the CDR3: TGTGCCAGCAGTGTGACTGGCCGGGGTGAAAAACTGTTTTTT.

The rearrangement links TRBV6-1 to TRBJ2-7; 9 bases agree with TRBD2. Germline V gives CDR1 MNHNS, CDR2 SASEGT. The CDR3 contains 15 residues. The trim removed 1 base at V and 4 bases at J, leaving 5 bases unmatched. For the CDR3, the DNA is TGTGCCAGCAGTGAAGGGAGCGGGAGGTATTACGAGCAGTACTTC. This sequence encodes CASSEGSGRYYEQYF.

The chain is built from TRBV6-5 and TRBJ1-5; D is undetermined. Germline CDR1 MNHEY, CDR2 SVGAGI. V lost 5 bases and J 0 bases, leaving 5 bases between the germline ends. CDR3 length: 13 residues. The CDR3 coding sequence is TGTGCCAGCAGTATGATTAGCAATCAGCCCCAGCATTTT. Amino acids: CASSMISNQPQHF.

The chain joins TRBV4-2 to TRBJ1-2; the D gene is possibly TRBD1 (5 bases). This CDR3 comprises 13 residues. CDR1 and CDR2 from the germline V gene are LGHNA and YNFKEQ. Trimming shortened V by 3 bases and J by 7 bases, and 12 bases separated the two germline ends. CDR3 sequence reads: CASSHRESVGYTF. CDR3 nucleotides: TGTGCCAGCAGCCACAGGGAGAGCGTTGGCTACACCTTC.

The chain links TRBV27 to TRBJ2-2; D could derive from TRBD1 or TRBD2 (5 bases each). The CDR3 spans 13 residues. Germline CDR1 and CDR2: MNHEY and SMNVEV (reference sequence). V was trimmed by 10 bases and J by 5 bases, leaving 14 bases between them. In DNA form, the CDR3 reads TGTGCCACAGGCGAGGGGTTGACCGGGGAGCTGTTTTTT. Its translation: CATGEGLTGELFF.

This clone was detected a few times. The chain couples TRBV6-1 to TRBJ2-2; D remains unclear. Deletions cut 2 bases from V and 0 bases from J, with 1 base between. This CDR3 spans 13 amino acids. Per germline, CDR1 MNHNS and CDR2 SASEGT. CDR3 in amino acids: CASSEPNTGELFF. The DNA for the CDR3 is TGTGCCAGCAGTGAACCGAACACCGGGGAGCTGTTTTTT.

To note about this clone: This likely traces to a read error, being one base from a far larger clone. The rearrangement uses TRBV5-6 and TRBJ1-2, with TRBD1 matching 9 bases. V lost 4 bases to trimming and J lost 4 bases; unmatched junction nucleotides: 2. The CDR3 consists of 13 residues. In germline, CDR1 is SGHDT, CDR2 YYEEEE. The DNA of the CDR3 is TGTGCCAGCAGCCCGGGACAGGGCTATGGCTACACCTTC. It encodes CASSPGQGYGYTF.